The TCR beta chain under discussion was sequenced for a study of T-cell memory formation after mild COVID-19 (TCRdb year 2021). A note on the overall study: TCR sequence clusters from the two donors were found to be largely donor specific. In a couple of donors, T-cell clones that expanded and contracted after mild COVID-19 were followed by sequencing TCRalpha and TCRbeta repertoires longitudinally. The cohort comprised two young, previously healthy adult volunteers, one female and one male. Summary of the overall study and its limitations: Only a couple of mild cases were covered by the study, and larger cohorts that include severe cases with pre-infection samples were considered necessary. Contracting CD4+ clones were located mainly in the CM and EM memory subsets, whereas CD8+ clones were found to be enriched in EMRA. Some responding clones were detected in pre-infection memory, which suggested that pre-existing cross-reactive memory T cells had joined the SARS-CoV-2 response. The second-wave clones that peaked on day 37 were not confirmed to be SARS-CoV-2 specific. Balanced CD4/CD8 phenotypes were observed for clones contracting from day 15 to 85, whereas a bias towards CD4+ was observed for a second wave of clones expanding from day 15 to 37.

The sample was run on an Illumina NovaSeq 6000. TCRalpha and TCRbeta cDNA libraries were built by 5'RACE with constant-segment primers, adding sample barcodes and unique molecular identifiers. Trizol reagent was used to extract RNA from every sample. Library amplification was performed in two PCR steps, and a second sample barcode and Illumina TruSeq adapters were introduced in the second step. Sequencing of the libraries was done on an Illumina NovaSeq, producing 2 x 150 bp paired-end reads. As for how the authors treated the data: Reads were demultiplexed and collapsed into UMI-guided consensus sequences with migec v1.2.7. Using mixcr v2.1.11, the UMI consensuses were aligned to TRA and TRB V and J templates and assembled into clonotypes. Clonotypes were classified as expanded or contracted when called significant by both edgeR and NoisET, with noise models trained on biological replicates. For edgeR calls, a false discovery rate-adjusted p below 0.01 and a log2 fold-change threshold of 1 were applied. As an exploratory analysis of dynamics, max-normalized trajectories of the 1000 most abundant clonotypes were examined with PCA combined with hierarchical clustering. Separately sequenced CD4+ and CD8+ repertoires were used to assign a CD4 or CD8 phenotype to each responding clone. TCRdb cleaned the public reads at Q25 with fastp, built clones with MiXCR and kept in-frame beta chains. Every CDR3 protein is listed once, alongside the most common genes and DNA of its rows. The V and J calls here are based on TCRdb, not the publication. In all, the sample holds fewer than 700,000 distinct CDR3 sequences, and approximately 21% of those were seen once. Jointly, the top ten make up about 8.7% of the sample.

From the cysteine up to the phenylalanine, the CDR3 has a length of 11 residues. CDR3 DNA only is kept here, 33 bases in frame from base 1. V is cut by 7 bases and J by 10 bases, and the space between the germline ends is 11 bases. CDR1 and CDR2, looked up from the germline V gene, are MNHEY and SVGAGI. PBMCs were isolated by Ficoll-Paque density gradient centrifugation. A word on this clonotype: The target of this receptor is not known. Qualities for individual bases were not recorded, and no much larger clone is one base off.

This TCR was sampled from an adult woman who had mild COVID-19 (a few samples of this study predate the infection). The sample titles of this study are shuffled in the database, so cell type and time point are left out; the donor was told from shared clones. The sequence is built from TRBV6-5 and TRBJ2-1; matching of 5 bases hints at TRBD1 as the D gene. Sequencing was carried out using PBMCs or a T cell subset sorted from them (not recorded which). The CDR3 region: CASMVSGEQFF. Here is the DNA: TGTGCCAGCATGGTTTCAGGGGAGCAGTTCTTC.